This TCR beta chain came from a study of T cell responses to AZD1222 COVID-19 vaccine (dated by TCRdb to the early 2020s). The study in broad terms: AZD1222 recipients with second doses at about 4 weeks or about 12 weeks were pooled, because spike-specific TCR depth and breadth did not differ between schedules. A total of 233 trial participants underwent TCR sequencing, of whom 200 to 220 had received two doses of AZD1222 and roughly 26 had received two doses of the MenACWY control vaccine. Trial participants were enrolled by age into 18-55, 56-69 and 70-plus year subgroups, with about 150, 27 and 61 TCR-sequenced participants respectively.

The CDR3 regions of human TCRbeta chains were analyzed by immunosequencing. For the original study's pipeline: Repertoire TCRs were matched against a reference library of SARS-CoV-2-specific TCRs generated with the MIRA antigen-specificity platform. Breadth was defined as the fraction of unique TCRs that were SARS-CoV-2-associated. Depth was defined as the fraction of total T cells that were SARS-CoV-2-associated. Using the MIRA data, each spike-specific TCR was mapped to the spike region that the TCR reacts to and placed in a CD4 or CD8 class. Log10-transformed breadth and depth values were compared by one-way ANOVA with Sidak's multiple comparisons tests. The source is immuneACCESS, and TCRdb retained only in-frame sequences with V and J called. Part of the clones is not carried over; for the studies checked, unresolved V genes explain less than half of this, and the remainder is unexplained. The D gene and trimming were derived from the DNA, and the V and J assignments and clone size from that table. The sample has roughly 170,000 clones on record, 91% of them singletons. 1.5% to 2% of the sample is taken by the ten largest.

From the germline V gene (reference sequence), CDR1 is LNHDA and CDR2 is SQIVND. V and J are truncated by 9 bases and 4 bases respectively, leaving an intervening sequence of 9 bases. The CDR3 runs 11 amino acids, cysteine and phenylalanine included. Only the CDR3 region is kept as DNA, spanning 33 bases read in frame from base 1. Read against the paper, the sample's time point label means: baseline before first vaccination. Vaccinee samples came from UK trials COV001 and COV002, including a single-blind randomized controlled phase 2/3 trial of AZD1222 (ChAdOx1 nCoV-19) in healthy adults. Trial participant PBMC samples were collected at day 0 and day 28 after the second dose for TCRbeta chain sequencing. Notes on this clone: No antigen is known for it. No qualities accompany the bases; no much larger clone lies one base away.

General study outcomes and caveats: Because no day 14 peak-response samples were available, repertoires were characterized only after the peak T cell response. After two AZD1222 doses, spike-specific TCR breadth and depth were significantly higher than at day 0 and than in MenACWY recipients. Epitopes outside the regions mutated in the B.1.351 and B.1.1.7 variants were reportedly recognized by nearly half of the unique spike-specific TCRs. Participants were mostly white British, with more females than males. The authors suggested clonal diversity may have been underestimated. The 56-69-year group was small, and its depth increase did not reach significance, likely because of low power. Vaccine-associated CD4 TCRs spanned the whole spike protein, with dominant responses in regions 160-218 and 743-854. Conclusions about previously exposed vaccinees were limited because only a handful of AZD1222 recipients were SARS-CoV-2 seropositive at baseline.

The sample here was peripheral blood, taken on day 0 of AZD1222 vaccination. This TCR was sampled from an adult in good health. In this chain, TRBV19 is recombined with TRBJ1-2; the D gene assignment is ambiguous. In nucleotide form, the sequence is TGTGCCAGCTCGACGGTCTATGGCTACACCTTC. Its protein is CASSTVYGYTF.